This TCR beta chain was sequenced for a study of blood T cells in healthy people across ages. CDR1 MNHEY and CDR2 SVGAGI come from the germline V gene. This CDR3 is built from 14 residues. V was shortened by 6 bases and J by 4 bases, with 15 bases between the two germline ends. It was with a sample-barcoded 5' primer and a J-beta primer mix that a second PCR of about 6 to 12 cycles was run. MiXCR, run by TCRdb on the 5' RACE reads, gives a single entry per CDR3 protein. In the table there are about 800,000 distinct CDR3 sequences, roughly 64% of which are singletons. This clonotype was seen just once.

V gene TRBV6-5 combines with J gene TRBJ1-1; no clear D. The source material was blood. The TCR originated in a man aged 30 to 39 in good health. CDR3 coding DNA: TGTGCCAGCAGACCCCCGGACGGATTCACTGAAGCTTTCTTT. It codes for CASRPPDGFTEAFF.